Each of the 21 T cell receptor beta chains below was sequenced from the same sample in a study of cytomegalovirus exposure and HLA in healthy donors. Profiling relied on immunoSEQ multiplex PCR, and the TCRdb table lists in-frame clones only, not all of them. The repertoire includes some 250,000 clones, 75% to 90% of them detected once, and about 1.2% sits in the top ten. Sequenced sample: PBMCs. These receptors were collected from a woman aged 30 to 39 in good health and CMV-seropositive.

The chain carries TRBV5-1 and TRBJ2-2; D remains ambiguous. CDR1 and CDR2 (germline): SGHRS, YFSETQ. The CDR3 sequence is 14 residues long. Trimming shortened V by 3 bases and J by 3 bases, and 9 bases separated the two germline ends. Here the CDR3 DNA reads TGCGCCAGCAGCTCCCTCCTCCACACCGGGGAGCTGTTTTTT. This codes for CASSSLLHTGELFF.

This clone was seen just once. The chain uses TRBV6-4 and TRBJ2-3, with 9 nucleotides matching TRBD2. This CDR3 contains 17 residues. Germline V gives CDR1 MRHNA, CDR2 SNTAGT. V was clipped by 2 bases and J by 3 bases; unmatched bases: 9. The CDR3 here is CASSDTPASGMTDTQYF. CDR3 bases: TGTGCCAGCAGTGACACCCCGGCTAGCGGGATGACAGATACGCAGTATTTT.

CDR3 loop: CASTTPGQGTDTQYF. The DNA for the CDR3 is TGTGCCAGCACCACTCCGGGACAGGGTACAGATACGCAGTATTTT. The chain carries TRBV27 and TRBJ2-3, with 9 nucleotides matching TRBD1. V was clipped by 7 bases and J by 3 bases; unmatched bases: 8. The CDR3 has 15 amino acids. The germline V gene encodes CDR1 MNHEY and CDR2 SMNVEV (reference sequence).

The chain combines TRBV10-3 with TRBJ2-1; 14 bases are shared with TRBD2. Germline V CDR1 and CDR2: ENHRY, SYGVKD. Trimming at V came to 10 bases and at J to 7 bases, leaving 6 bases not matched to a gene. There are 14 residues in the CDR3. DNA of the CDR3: TGTGCCAGTTGCGGGACTAGCGGGGGAAATGAGCAGTTCTTC. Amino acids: CASCGTSGGNEQFF.

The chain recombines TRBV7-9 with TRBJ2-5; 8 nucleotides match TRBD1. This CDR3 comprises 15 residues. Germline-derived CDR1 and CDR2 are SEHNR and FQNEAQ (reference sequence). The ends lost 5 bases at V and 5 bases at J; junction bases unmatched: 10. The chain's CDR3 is CASSIRTGFGETQYF. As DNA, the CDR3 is TGTGCCAGCAGCATAAGGACAGGGTTTGGGGAGACCCAGTACTTC.

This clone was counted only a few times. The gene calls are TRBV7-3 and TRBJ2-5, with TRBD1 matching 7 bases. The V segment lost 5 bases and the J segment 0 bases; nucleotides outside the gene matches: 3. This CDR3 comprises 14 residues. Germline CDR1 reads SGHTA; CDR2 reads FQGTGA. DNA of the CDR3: TGTGCCAGCAGCCCGACAGGGAACCAAGAGACCCAGTACTTC. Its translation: CASSPTGNQETQYF.

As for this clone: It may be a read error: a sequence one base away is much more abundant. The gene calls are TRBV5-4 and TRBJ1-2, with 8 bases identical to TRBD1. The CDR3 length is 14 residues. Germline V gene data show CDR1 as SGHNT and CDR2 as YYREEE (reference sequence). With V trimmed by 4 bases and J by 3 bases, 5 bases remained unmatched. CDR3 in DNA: TGTGCCAGCAGCCCCGGACAGGGTGACTATGGCTACACCTTC. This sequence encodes CASSPGQGDYGYTF.

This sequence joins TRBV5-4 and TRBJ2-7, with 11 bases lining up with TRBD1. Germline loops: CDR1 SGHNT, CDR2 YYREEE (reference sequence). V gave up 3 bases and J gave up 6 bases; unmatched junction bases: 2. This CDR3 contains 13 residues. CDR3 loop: CASSWDRGAEQYF. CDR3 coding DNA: TGTGCCAGCAGCTGGGACAGGGGGGCCGAGCAGTACTTC.

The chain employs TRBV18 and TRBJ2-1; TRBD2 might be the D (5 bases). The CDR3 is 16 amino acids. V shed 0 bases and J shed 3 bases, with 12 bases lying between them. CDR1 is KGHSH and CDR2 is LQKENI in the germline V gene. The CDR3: CASSPPGGAVYNEQFF. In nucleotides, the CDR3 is TGTGCCAGCTCACCACCGGGCGGAGCGGTCTACAATGAGCAGTTCTTC. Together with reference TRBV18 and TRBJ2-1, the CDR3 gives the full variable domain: NAGVMQNPRHLVRRRGQEARLRCSPMKGHSHVYWYRQLPEEGLKFMVYLQKENIIDESGMPKERFSAEFPKEGPSILRIQQVVRGDSAAYFCASSPPGGAVYNEQFFGPGTRLTVL.

CDR3 in DNA: TGTGCCAGCAGTGAGGGGACAGGAACTAACTATGGCTACACCTTC. Protein: CASSEGTGTNYGYTF. The rearrangement uses TRBV6-4 and TRBJ1-2; 8 positions agree with TRBD1. The ends lost 3 bases at V and 0 bases at J; junction bases unmatched: 3. The CDR3 is 15 residues long. The germline gives CDR1 MRHNA, CDR2 SNTAGT.

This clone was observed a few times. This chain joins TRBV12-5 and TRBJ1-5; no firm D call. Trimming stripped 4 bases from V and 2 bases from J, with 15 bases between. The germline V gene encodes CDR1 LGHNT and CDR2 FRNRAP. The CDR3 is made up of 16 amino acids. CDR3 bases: TGTGCTAGTGGTTGGAGTGACGGGGTTGGCAATCAGCCCCAGCATTTT. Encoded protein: CASGWSDGVGNQPQHF.

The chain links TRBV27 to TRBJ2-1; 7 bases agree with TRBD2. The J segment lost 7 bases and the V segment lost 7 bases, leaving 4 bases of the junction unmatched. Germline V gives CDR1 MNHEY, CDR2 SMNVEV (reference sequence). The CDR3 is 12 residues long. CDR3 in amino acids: CASTRSGNEQFF. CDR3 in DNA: TGTGCCAGCACCCGTAGCGGGAATGAGCAGTTCTTC.

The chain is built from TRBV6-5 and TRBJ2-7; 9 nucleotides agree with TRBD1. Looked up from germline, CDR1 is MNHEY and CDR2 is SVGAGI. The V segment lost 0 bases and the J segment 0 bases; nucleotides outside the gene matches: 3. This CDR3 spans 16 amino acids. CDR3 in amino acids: CASSYSLQGASYEQYF. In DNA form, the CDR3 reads TGTGCCAGCAGTTACTCTCTACAGGGGGCCTCCTACGAGCAGTACTTC.

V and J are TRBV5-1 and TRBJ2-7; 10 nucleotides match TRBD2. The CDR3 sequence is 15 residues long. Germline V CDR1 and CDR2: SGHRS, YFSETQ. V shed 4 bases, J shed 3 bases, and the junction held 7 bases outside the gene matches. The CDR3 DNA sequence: TGCGCCAGCAGCCCAACCGGGACTAGCGTCTACGAGCAGTACTTC. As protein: CASSPTGTSVYEQYF.

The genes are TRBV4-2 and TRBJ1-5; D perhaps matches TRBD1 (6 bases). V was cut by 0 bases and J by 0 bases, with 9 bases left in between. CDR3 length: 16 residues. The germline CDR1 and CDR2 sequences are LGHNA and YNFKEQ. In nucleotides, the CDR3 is TGTGCCAGCAGCCAAGACGGGACACTTAGCAATCAGCCCCAGCATTTT. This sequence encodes CASSQDGTLSNQPQHF.

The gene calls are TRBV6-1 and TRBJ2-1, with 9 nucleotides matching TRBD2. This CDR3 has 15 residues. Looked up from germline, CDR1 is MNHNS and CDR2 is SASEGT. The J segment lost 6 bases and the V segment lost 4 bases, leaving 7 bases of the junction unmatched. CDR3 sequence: CASSAIAGVGNEQFF. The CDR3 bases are TGTGCCAGCAGTGCAATAGCGGGAGTTGGCAATGAGCAGTTCTTC.

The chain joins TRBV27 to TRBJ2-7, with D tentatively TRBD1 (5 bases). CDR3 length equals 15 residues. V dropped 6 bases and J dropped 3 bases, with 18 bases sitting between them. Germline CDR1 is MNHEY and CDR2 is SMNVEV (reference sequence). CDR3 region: CASSRNGRERYEQYF. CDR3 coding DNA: TGTGCCAGCAGCCGCAACGGCAGGGAACGCTACGAGCAGTACTTC.

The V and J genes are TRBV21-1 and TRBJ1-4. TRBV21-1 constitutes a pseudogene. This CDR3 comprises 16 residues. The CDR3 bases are TGTGCCAGCAGCTGGTGGGGGGGCATCCGTCCCGCTTGGCTGTTTTTT. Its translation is CASSWWGGIRPAWLFF.

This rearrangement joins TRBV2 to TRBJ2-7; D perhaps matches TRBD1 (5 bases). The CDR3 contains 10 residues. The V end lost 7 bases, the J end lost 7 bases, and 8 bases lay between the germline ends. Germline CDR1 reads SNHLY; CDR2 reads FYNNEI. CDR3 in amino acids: CASKGMEQYF. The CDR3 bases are TGTGCCAGCAAGGGGATGGAGCAGTACTTC.

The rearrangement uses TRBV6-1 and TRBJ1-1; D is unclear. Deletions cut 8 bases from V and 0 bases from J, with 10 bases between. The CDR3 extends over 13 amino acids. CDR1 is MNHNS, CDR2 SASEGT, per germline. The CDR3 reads CASGGRLNTEAFF. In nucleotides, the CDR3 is TGTGCCAGCGGAGGACGGCTGAACACTGAAGCTTTCTTT.

CDR3 in DNA: TGTGCCAGCTCACCGGACAGGGCGAGTACTGAAGCTTTCTTT. Translation: CASSPDRASTEAFF. The V gene is TRBV18, the J gene TRBJ1-1, with 8 bases identical to TRBD1. The CDR3 is 14 residues long. Per the germline V gene, CDR1 is KGHSH and CDR2 is LQKENI. The J segment lost 5 bases and the V segment lost 3 bases, leaving 5 bases of the junction unmatched.